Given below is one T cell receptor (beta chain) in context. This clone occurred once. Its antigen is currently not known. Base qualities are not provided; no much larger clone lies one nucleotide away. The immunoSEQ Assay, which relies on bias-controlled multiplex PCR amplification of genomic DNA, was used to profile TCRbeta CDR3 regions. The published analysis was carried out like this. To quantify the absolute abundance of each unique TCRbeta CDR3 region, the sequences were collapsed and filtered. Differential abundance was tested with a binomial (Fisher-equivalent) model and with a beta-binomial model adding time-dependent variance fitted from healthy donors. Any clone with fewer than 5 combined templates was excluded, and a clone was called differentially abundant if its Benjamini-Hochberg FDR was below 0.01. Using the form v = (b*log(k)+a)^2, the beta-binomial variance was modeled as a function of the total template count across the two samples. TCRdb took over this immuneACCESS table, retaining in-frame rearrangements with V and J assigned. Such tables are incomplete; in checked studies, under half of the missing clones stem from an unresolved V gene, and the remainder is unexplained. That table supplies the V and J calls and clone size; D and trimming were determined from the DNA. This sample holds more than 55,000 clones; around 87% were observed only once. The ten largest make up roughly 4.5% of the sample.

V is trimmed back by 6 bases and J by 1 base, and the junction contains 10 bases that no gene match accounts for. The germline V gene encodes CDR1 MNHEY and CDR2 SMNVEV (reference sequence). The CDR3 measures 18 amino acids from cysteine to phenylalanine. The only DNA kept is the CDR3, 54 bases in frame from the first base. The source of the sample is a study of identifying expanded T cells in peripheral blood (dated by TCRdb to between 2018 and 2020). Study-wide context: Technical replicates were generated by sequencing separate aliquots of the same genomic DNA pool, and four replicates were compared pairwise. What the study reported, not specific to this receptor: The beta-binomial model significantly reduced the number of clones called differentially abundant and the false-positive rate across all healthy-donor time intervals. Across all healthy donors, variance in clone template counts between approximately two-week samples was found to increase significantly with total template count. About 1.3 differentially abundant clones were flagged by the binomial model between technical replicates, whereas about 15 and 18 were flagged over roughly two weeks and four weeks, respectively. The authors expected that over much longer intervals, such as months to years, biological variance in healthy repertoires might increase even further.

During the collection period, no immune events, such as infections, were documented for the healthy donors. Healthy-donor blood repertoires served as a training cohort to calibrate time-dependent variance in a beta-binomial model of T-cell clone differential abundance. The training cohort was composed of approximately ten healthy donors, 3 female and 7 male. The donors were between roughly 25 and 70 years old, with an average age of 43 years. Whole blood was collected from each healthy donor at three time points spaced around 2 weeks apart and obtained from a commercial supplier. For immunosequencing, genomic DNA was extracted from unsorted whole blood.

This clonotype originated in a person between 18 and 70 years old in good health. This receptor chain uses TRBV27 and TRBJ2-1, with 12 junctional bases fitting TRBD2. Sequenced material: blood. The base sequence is TGTGCCAGCAGCCGTCGGGCTAGCGGGGGGGGATCCTACAATGAGCAGTTCTTC. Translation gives CASSRRASGGGSYNEQFF.